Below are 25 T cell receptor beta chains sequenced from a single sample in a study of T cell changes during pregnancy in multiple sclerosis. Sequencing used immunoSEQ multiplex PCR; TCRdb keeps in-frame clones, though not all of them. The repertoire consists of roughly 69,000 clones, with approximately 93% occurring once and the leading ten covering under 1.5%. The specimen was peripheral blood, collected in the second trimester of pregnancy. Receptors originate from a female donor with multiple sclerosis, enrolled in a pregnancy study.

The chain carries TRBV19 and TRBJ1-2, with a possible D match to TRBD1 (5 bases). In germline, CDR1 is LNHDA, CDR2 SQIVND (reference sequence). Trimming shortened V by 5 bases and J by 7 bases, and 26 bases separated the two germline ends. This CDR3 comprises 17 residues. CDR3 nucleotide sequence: TGTGCCAGTAGTTCCCGGGGGGACCGGGCTAATGTTAGTGGCTACACCTTC. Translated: CASSSRGDRANVSGYTF.

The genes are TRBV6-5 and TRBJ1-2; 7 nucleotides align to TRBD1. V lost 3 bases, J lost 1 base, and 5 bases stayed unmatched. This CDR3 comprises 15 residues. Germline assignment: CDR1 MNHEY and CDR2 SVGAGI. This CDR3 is CASSYQGGGNYGYTF. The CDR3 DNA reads TGTGCCAGCAGTTATCAGGGGGGTGGTAACTATGGCTACACCTTC.

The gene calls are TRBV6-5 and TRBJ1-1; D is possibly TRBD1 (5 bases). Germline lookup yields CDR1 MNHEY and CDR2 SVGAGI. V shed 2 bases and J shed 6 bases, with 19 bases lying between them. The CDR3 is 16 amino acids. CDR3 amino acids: CASSYKTVGAVAEAFF. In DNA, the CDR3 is TGTGCCAGCAGTTACAAGACAGTTGGTGCGGTCGCTGAAGCTTTCTTT.

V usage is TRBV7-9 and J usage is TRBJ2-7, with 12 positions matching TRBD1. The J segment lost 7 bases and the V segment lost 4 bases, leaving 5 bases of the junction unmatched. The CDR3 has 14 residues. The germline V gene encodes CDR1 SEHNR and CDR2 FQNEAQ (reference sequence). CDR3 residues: CASSWDRGPGEQYF. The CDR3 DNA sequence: TGTGCCAGCAGCTGGGACAGGGGGCCGGGGGAGCAGTACTTC.

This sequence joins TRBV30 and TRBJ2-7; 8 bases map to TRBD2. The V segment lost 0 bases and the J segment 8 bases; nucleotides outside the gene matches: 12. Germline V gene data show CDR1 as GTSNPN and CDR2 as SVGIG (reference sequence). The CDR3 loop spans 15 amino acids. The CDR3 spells CAWSVQGSGSMKQYF. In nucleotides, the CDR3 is TGTGCCTGGAGTGTACAGGGCAGCGGGAGCATGAAGCAGTACTTC.

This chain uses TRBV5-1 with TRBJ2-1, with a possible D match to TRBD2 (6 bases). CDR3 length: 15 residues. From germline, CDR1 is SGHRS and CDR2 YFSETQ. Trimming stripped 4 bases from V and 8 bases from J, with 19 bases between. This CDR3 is CASSPGAAGRDEQFF. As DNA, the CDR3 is TGCGCCAGCAGCCCCGGGGCGGCGGGGCGCGATGAGCAGTTCTTC.

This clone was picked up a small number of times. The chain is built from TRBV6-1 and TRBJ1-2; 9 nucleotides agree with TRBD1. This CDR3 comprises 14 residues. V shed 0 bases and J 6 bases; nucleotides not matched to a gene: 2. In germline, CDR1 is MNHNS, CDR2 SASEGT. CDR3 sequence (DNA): TGTGCCAGCAGTGAAGCGGGACAGGGAGATGGCTACACCTTC. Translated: CASSEAGQGDGYTF.

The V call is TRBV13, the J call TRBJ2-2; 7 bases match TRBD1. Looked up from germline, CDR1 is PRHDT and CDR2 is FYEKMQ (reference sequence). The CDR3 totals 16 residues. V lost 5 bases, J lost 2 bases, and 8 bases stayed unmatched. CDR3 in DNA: TGTGCCAGCAGCCCACCCCGGGACAGTAACACCGGGGAGCTGTTTTTT. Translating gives CASSPPRDSNTGELFF.

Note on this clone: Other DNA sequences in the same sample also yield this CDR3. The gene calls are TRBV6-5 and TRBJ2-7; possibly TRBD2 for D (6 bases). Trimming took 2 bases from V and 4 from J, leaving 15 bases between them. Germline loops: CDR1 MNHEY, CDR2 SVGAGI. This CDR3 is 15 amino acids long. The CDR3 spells CASSYAGGPRYEQYF. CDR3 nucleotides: TGTGCCAGCAGTTACGCCGGGGGACCACGTTACGAGCAGTACTTC.

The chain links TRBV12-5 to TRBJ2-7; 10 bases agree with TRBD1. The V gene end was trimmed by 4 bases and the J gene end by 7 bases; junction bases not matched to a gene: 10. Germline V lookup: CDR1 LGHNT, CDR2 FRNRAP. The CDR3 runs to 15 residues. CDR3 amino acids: CASGSRDRGIWEQYF. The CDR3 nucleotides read TGTGCTAGTGGTTCCCGGGACAGGGGCATCTGGGAGCAGTACTTC.

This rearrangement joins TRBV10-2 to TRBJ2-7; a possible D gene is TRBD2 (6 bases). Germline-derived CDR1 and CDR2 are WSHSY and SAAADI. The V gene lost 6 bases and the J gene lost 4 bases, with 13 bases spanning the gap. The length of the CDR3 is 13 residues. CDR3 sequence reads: CASSLTREYEQYF. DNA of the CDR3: TGCGCCAGCAGCCTCACCCGGGAGTACGAGCAGTACTTC.

The chain's CDR3 is CASSPSGRDTQYF. The CDR3 DNA is TGTGCCAGCTCACCTTCAGGCCGGGATACGCAGTATTTT. The rearrangement uses TRBV18 and TRBJ2-3; D unclear. The CDR3 contains 13 residues. Trimming took off 3 bases at V and 6 bases at J, with 10 bases between the two ends. The V gene's germline CDR1 is KGHSH and CDR2 LQKENI.

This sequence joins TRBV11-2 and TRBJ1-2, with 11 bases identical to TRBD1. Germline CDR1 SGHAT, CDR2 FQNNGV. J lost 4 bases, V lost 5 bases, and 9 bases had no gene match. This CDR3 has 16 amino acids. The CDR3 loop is CASSPGQGAFSYGYTF. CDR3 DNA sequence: TGTGCCAGCAGCCCTGGACAGGGGGCGTTTAGCTATGGCTACACCTTC.

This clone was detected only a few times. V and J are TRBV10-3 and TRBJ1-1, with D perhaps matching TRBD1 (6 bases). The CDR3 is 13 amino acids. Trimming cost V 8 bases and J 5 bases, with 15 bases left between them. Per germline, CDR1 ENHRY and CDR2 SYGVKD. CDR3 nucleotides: TGTGCCATCCGCTGGACAGACACTACTGAAGCTTTCTTT. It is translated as CAIRWTDTTEAFF.

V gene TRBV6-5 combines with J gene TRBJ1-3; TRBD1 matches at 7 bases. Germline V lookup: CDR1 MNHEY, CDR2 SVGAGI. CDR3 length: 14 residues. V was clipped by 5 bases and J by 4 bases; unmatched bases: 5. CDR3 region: CASSQTGVGNTIYF. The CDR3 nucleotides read TGTGCCAGCAGTCAAACAGGGGTCGGAAACACCATATATTTT.

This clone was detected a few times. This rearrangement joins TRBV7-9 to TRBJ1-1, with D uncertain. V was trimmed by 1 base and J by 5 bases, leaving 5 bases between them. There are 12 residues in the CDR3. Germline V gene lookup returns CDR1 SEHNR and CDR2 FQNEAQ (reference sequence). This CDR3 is CASSLDRTEAFF. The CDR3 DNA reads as TGTGCCAGCAGCTTAGACAGAACTGAAGCTTTCTTT.

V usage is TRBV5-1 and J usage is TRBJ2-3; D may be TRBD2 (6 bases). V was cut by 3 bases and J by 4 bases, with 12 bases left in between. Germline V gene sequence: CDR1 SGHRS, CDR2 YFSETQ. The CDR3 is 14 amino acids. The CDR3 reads CASSSGVSADTQYF. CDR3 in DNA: TGCGCCAGCAGCTCGGGAGTTTCGGCAGATACGCAGTATTTT.

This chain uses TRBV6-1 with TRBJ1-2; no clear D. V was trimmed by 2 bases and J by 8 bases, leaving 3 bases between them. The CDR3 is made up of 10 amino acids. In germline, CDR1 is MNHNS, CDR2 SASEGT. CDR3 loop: CASSETGYTF. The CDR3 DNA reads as TGTGCCAGCAGTGAAACAGGCTACACCTTC.

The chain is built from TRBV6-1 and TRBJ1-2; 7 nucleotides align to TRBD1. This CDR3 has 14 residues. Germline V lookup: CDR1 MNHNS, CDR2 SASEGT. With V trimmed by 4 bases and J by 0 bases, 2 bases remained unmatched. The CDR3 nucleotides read TGTGCCAGCAGTGTCGGGACAGCTAACTATGGCTACACCTTC. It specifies CASSVGTANYGYTF.

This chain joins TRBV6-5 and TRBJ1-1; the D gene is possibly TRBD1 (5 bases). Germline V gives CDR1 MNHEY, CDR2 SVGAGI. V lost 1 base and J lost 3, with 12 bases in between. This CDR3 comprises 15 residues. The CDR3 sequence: CASSYFRTRDTEAFF. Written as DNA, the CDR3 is TGTGCCAGCAGTTACTTCCGGACCAGGGACACTGAAGCTTTCTTT.

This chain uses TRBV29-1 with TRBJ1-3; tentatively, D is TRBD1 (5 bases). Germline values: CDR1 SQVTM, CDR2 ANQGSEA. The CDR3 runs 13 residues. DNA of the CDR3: TGCAGTGTCGGGGGGTTTTTTGGAAACACCATATATTTT. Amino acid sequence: CSVGGFFGNTIYF. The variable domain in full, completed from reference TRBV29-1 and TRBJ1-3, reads SAVISQKPSRDICQRGTSLTIQCQVDSQVTMMFWYRQQPGQSLTLIATANQGSEATYESGFVIDKFPISRPNLTFSTLTVSNMSPEDSSIYLCSVGGFFGNTIYFGEGSWLTVV.

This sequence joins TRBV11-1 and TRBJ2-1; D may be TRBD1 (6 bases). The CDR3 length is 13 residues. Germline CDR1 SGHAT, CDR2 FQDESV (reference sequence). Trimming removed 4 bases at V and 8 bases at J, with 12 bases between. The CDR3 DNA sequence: TGTGCCAGCAGCTCCTACAGGGTTCATGAGCAGTTCTTC. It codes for CASSSYRVHEQFF.

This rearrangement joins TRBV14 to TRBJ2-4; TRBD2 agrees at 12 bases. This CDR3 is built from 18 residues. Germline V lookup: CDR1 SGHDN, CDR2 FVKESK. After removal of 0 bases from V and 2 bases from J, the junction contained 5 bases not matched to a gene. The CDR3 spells CASSQESLAGGSKNIQYF. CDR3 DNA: TGTGCCAGCAGCCAAGAATCCCTAGCGGGAGGGTCCAAAAACATTCAGTACTTC.

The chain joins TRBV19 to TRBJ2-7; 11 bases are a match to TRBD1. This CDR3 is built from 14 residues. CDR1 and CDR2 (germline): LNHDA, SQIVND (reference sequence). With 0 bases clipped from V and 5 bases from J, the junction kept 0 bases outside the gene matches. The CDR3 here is CASSIEGQGDEQYF. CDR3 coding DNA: TGTGCCAGTAGTATAGAGGGACAGGGGGACGAGCAGTACTTC.

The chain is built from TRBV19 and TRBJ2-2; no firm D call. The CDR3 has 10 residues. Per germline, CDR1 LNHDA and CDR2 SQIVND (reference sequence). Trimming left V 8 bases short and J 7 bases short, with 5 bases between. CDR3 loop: CASWSGELFF. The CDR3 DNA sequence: TGTGCCAGTTGGAGCGGGGAGCTGTTTTTT.